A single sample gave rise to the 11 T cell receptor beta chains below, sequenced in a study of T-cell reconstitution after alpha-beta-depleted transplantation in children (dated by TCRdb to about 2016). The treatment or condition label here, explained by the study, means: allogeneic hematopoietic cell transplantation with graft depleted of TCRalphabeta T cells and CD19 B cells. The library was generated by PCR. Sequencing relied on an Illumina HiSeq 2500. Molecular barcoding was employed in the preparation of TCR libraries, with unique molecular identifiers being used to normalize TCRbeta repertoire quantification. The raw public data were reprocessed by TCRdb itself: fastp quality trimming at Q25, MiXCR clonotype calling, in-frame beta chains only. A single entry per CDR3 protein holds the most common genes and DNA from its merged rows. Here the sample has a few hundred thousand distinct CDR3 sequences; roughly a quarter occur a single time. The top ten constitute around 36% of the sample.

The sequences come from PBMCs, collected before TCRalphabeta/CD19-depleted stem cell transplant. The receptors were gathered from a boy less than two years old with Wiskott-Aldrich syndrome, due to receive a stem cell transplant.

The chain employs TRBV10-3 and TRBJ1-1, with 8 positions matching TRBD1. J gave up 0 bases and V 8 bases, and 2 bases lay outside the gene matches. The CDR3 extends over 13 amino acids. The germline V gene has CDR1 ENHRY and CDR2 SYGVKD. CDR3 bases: TGTGCCATCGGGGACAGGATGAACACTGAAGCTTTCTTT. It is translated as CAIGDRMNTEAFF.

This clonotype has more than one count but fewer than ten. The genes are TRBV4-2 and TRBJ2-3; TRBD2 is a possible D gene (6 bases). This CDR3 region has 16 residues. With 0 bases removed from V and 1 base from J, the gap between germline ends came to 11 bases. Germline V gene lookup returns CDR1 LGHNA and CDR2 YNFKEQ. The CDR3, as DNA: TGTGCCAGCAGCCAAGACCCAACGGGAGGCACAGATACGCAGTATTTT. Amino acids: CASSQDPTGGTDTQYF.

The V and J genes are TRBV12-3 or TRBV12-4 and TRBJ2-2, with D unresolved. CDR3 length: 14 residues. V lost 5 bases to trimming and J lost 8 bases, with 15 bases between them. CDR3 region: CASSLGPPGGELFF. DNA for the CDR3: TGTGCCAGCAGTCTTGGACCTCCCGGGGGGGAGCTGTTTTTT.

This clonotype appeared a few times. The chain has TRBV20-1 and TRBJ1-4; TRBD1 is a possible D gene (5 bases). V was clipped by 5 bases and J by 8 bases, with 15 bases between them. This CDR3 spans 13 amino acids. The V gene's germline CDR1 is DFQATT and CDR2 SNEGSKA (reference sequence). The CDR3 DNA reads TGCAGTGCTCGAAGGGATGACAGCGAAAAACTGTTTTTT. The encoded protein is CSARRDDSEKLFF.

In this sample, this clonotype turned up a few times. The chain's CDR3 is CASSYSGQDQPQHF. CDR3 DNA sequence: TGTGCCAGCAGTTACTCGGGACAGGATCAGCCCCAGCATTTT. The V call is TRBV6-5, the J call TRBJ1-5; 8 nucleotides line up with TRBD1. V shed 0 bases, J shed 5 bases, and the junction held 0 bases outside the gene matches. The CDR3 loop spans 14 amino acids. Per germline, CDR1 MNHEY and CDR2 SVGAGI.

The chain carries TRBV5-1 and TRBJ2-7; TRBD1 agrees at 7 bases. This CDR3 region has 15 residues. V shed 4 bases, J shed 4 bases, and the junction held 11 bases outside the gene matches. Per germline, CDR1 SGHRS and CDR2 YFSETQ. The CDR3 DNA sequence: TGCGCCAGCAGCGGAAGACAGGGTCGGTCGTACGAGCAGTACTTC. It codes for CASSGRQGRSYEQYF.

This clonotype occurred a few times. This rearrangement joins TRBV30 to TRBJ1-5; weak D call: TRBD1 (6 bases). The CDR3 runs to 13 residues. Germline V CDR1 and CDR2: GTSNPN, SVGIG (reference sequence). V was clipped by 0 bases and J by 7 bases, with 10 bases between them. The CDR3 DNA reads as TGTGCCTGGAGTGTATCAGGGGAGCAGCCCCAGCATTTT. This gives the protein CAWSVSGEQPQHF. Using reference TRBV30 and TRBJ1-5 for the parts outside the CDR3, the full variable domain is SQTIHQWPATLVQPVGSPLSLECTVEGTSNPNLYWYRQAAGRGLQLLFYSVGIGQISSEVPQNLSASRPQDRQFILSSKKLLLSDSGFYLCAWSVSGEQPQHFGDGTRLSIL.

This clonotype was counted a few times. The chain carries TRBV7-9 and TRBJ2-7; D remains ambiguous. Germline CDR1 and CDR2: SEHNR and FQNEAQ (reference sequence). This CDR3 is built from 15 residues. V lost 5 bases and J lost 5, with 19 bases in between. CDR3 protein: CASSAKSKGVHEQYF. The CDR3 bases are TGTGCCAGCAGCGCCAAATCTAAGGGTGTTCACGAGCAGTACTTC.

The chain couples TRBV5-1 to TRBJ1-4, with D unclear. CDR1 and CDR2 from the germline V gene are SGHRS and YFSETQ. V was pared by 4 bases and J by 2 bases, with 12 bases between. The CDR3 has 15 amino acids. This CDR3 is CASSDPSSTNEKLFF. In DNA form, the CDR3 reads TGCGCCAGCAGCGACCCCAGTAGCACTAATGAAAAACTGTTTTTT.

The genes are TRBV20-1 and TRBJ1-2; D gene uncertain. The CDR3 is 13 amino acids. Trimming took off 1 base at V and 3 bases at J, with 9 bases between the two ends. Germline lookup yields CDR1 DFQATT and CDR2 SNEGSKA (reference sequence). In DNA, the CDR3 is TGCAGTGCTAGAGCCCTAGGCTACTATGGCTACACCTTC. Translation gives CSARALGYYGYTF.

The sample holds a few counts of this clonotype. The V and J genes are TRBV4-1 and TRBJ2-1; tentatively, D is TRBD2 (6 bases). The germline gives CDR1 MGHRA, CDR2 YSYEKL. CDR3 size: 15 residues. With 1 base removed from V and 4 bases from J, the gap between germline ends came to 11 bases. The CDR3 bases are TGCGCCAGCAGCCAAGGCGGGGTGACTTACAATGAGCAGTTCTTC. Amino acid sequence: CASSQGGVTYNEQFF.